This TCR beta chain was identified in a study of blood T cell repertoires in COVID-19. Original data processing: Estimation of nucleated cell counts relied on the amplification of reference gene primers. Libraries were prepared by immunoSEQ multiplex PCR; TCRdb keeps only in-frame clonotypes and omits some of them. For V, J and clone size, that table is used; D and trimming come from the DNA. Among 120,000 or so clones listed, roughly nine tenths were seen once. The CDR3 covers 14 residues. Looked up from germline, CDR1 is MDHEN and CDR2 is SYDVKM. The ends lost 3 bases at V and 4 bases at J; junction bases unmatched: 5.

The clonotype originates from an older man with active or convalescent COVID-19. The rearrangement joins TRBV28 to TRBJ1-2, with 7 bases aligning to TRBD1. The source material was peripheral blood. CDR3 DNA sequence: TGTGCCAGCAGTTTGCGAGGGGGCAGCTATGGCTACACCTTC. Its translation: CASSLRGGSYGYTF.